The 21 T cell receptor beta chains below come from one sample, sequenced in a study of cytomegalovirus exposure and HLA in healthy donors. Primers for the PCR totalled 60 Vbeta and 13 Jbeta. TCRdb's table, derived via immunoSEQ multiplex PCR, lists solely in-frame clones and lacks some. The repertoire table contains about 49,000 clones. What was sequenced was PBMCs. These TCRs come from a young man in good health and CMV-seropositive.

The CDR3 DNA reads TGTGCCAGCAGCGTACAAGCGGGAGGTGTGGGCGGGGAGCTGTTTTTT. It yields the protein CASSVQAGGVGGELFF. V usage is TRBV9 and J usage is TRBJ2-2, with 9 bases matching TRBD2. Germline V gene sequence: CDR1 SGDLS, CDR2 YYNGEE. J was trimmed by 7 bases and V by 1 base; bases with no gene match: 8. This CDR3 has 16 amino acids.

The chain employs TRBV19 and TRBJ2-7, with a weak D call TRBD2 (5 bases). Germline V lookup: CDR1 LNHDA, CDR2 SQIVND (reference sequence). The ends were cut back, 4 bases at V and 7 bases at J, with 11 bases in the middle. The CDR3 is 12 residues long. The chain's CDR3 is CASSNRWREQYF. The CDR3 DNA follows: TGTGCCAGTAGTAACCGTTGGAGGGAGCAGTACTTC. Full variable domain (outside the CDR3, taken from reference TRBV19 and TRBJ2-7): DGGITQSPKYLFRKEGQNVTLSCEQNLNHDAMYWYRQDPGQGLRLIYYSQIVNDFQKGDIAEGYSVSREKKESFPLTVTSAQKNPTAFYLCASSNRWREQYFGPGTRLTVT.

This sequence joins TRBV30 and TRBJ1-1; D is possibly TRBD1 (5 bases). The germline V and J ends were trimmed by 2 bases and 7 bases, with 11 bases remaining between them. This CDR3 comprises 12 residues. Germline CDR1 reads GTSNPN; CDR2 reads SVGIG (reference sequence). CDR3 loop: CAWSTGGIEAFF. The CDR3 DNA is TGTGCCTGGAGTACCGGGGGGATTGAAGCTTTCTTT.

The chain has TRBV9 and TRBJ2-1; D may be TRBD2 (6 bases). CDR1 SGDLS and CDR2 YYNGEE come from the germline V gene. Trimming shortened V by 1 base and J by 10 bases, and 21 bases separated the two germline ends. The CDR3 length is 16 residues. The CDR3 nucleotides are TGTGCCAGCAGCGTAAGCAGGGTGGCGGGATTAGGGGAGCAGTTCTTC. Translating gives CASSVSRVAGLGEQFF.

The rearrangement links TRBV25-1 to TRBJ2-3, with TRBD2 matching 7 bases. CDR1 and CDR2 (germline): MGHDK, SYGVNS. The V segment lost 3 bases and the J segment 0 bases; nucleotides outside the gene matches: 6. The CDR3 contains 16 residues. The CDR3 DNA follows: TGTGCCAGCAGTGATCAGCGGGGTGCTAGCACAGATACGCAGTATTTT. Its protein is CASSDQRGASTDTQYF.

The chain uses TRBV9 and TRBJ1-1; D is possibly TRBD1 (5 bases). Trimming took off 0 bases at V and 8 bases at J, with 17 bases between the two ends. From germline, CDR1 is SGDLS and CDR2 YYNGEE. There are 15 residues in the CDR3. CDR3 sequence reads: CASSVGAGWSPEAFF. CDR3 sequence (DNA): TGTGCCAGCAGCGTAGGGGCAGGGTGGTCACCCGAAGCTTTCTTT.

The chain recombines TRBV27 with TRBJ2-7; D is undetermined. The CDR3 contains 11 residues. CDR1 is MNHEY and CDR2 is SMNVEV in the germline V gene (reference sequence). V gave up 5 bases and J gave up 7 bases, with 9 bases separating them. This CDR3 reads CASSTLGEQYF. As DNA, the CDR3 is TGTGCCAGCAGTACCCTCGGGGAGCAGTACTTC.

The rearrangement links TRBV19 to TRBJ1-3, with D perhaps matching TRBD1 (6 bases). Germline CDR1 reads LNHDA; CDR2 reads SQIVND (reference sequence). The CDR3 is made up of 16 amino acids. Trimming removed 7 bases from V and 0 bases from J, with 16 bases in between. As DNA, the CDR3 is TGTGCCAGTACCCCCCGGGACATTCGCTCTGGAAACACCATATATTTT. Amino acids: CASTPRDIRSGNTIYF.

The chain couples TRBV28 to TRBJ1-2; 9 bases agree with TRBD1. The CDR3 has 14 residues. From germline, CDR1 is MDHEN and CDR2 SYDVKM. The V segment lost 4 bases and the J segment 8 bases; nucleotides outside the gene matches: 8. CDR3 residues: CASSSGTGTRGYTF. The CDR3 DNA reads TGTGCCAGCAGTTCCGGGACAGGGACTAGGGGCTACACCTTC.

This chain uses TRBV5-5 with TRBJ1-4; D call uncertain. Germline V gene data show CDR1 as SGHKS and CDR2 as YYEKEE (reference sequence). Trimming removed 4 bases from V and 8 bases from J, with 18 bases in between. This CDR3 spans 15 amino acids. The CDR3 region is CASSALDPGREKLFF. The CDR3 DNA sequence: TGTGCCAGCAGCGCCCTAGACCCGGGGAGGGAAAAACTGTTTTTT.

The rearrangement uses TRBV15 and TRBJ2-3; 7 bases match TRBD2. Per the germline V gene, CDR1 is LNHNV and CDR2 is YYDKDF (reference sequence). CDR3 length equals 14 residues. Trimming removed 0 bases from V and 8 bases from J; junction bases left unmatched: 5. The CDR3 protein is CATSREGREGTQYF. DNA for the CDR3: TGTGCCACCAGCAGAGAGGGGAGGGAGGGTACGCAGTATTTT.

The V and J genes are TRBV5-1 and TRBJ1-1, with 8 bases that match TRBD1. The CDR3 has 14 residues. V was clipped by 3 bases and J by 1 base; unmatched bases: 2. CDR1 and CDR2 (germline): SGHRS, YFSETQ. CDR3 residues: CASSSGTGNTEAFF. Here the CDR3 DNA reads TGCGCCAGCAGCTCGGGGACAGGGAACACTGAAGCTTTCTTT. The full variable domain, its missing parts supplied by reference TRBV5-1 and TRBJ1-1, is KAGVTQTPRYLIKTRGQQVTLSCSPISGHRSVSWYQQTPGQGLQFLFEYFSETQRNKGNFPGRFSGRQFSNSRSEMNVSTLELGDSALYLCASSSGTGNTEAFFGQGTRLTVV.

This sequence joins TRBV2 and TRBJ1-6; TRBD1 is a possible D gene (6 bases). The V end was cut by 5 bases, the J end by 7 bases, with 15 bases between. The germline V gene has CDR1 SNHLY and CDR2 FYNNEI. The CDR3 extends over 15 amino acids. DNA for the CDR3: TGTGCCAGCAGTTATACCGGACAGTCCAATTCACCCCTCCACTTT. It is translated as CASSYTGQSNSPLHF.

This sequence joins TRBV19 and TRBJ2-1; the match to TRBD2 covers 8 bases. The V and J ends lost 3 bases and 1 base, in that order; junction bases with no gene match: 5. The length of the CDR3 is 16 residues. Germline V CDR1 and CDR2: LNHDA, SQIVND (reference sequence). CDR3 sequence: CASSISGTLSYNEQFF. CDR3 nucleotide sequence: TGTGCCAGTAGTATTAGCGGGACATTATCCTACAATGAGCAGTTCTTC.

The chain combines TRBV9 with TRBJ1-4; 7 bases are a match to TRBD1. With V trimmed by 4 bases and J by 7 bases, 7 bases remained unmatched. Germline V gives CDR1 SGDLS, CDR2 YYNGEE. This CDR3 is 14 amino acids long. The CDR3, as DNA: TGTGCCAGCAGCCTGAGACAGGGCCCTGAAAAACTGTTTTTT. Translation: CASSLRQGPEKLFF.

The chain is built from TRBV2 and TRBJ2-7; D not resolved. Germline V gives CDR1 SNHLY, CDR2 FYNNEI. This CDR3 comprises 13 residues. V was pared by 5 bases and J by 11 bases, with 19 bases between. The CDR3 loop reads CASSLAKRVGEYF. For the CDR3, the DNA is TGTGCCAGCAGTCTCGCCAAACGGGTCGGCGAGTACTTC.

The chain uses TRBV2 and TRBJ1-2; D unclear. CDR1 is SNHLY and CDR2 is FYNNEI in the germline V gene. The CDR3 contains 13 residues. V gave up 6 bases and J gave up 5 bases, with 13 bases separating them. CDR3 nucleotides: TGTGCCAGCAGCACAGACGGAGGTTATGGCTACACCTTC. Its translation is CASSTDGGYGYTF.

CDR3 sequence reads: CASSLPGADTQYF. CDR3 nucleotides: TGTGCCAGCAGTTTACCAGGGGCAGATACGCAGTATTTT. The V call is TRBV28, the J call TRBJ2-3; TRBD1 is a possible D gene (6 bases). CDR1 and CDR2 (germline): MDHEN, SYDVKM. V was cut by 2 bases and J by 4 bases, with 7 bases left in between. This CDR3 is built from 13 residues.

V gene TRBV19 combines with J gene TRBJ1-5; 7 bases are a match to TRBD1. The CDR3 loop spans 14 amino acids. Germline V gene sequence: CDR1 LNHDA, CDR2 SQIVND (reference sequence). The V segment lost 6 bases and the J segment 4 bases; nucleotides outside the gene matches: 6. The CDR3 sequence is CASSPTGNNQPQHF. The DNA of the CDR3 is TGTGCCAGTAGCCCGACAGGGAATAATCAGCCCCAGCATTTT.

CDR3 DNA: TGTGCCAGCAGTTTAACAGGGGTTTTGAACACTGAAGCTTTCTTT. Translated: CASSLTGVLNTEAFF. V usage is TRBV6-1 and J usage is TRBJ1-1; 7 bases match TRBD1. Germline V gene sequence: CDR1 MNHNS, CDR2 SASEGT. The V and J ends lost 5 bases and 0 bases, in that order; junction bases with no gene match: 6. The CDR3 spans 15 residues.

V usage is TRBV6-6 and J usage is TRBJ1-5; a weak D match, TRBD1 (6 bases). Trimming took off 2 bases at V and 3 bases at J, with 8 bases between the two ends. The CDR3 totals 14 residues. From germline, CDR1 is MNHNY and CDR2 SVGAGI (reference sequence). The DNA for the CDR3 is TGTGCCAGCAGTTACGGACAGCACAATCAGCCCCAGCATTTT. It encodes CASSYGQHNQPQHF.